This T cell receptor beta chain came from a study of cytomegalovirus exposure and HLA in healthy donors (dated by TCRdb to about 2017). Notes on the research overall: According to an earlier analysis of around 600 of the donors, about 170 million T cells yielded 117 million unique TCR beta sequences and 276 Gb of sequence data. Approximately 300 gigabases of sequencing data and approximately 92 million unique TCR sequences made up an early release that covered approximately 650 HLA-typed donors. Roughly five DR-DQ haplotypes were handled as single units for association and clustering because linkage in the cohort was strong. HLA typing covered class I and class II loci at four-digit resolution. Every discovery cohort repertoire had been produced on one sequencing platform. Among the roughly 410 genotyped donors, 75% to 90% belonged to the genetic ancestry cluster associated with self-reported Caucasian donors. Alongside the repertoire data, information on donor age, sex, ethnicity and CMV serostatus was compiled. A later analysis re-examined previously published TCR beta repertoires from around 670 donors and added high-resolution HLA genotyping to investigate patterns of TCR occurrence. The study aimed to test whether cataloging public T cell receptors could reveal signatures of past pathogen exposure. On average, around 240,000 unique TCR beta nucleotide sequences were sequenced per donor among 398 genotyped donors of the cohort, with around 19% of those sequences being non-productive. The study profiled the T cell repertoires of hundreds of subjects by immunosequencing and related them to cytomegalovirus serostatus. High-throughput TCR immunosequencing, statistical association of individual TCRs with disease status, and machine learning were combined to predict cytomegalovirus infection status. Besides the first cohort of under 700 subjects, a separate validation cohort made up of around 120 different subjects was used. Rather than using new phenotypic data, the later analysis identified candidate immune exposures from TCR beta sequences and from how often those sequences occurred across donors. Typing coverage varied by locus: about 620-630 donors for A, B, C, DRB1 and DQB1; approximately 560 for DQA1; over 600 for DPA1; 450 to 480 for DPB1. In a later genetic analysis, genome-wide SNP genotypes for about 65% of the roughly 700 donors were used, and that subset was treated as a discovery cohort. An earlier analysis of roughly 600 of the donors used high-throughput TCR beta sequencing to judge whether each TCR beta V gene segment behaved as functional or pseudogenic.

About this clone itself: Its antigen target is currently unknown. It has no much larger one-base neighbor in the sample; base qualities were not kept.

CDR1 and CDR2 are drawn from the germline V gene: MDHEN, SYDVKM. V lost 5 bases and J lost 2 bases; the stretch between them is 10 bases long. The CDR3, cysteine through phenylalanine, is 14 amino acids long. Left in the record is the CDR3 DNA by itself, 42 bases read in frame from the first base. Study-level results and caveats: Linkage disequilibrium might explain the correlated functional status among segregating V segments, but an unknown experimental factor could not be excluded. The study listed approximately 150 TCR beta chains as associated with cytomegalovirus. A few of the identified cytomegalovirus-associated TCR beta chains were confirmed in vitro to be specific for cytomegalovirus antigens. About 17 rarely observed V segments, including chromosome 9 orphons, were excluded from the earlier analysis of approximately 600 of the donors because counts were too low. An earlier analysis of approximately 530 of the donors showed that most TCR beta V segments appeared in productive rearrangements either about 87% or about 30% of the time, which broadly matched IMGT annotations. Compared with the approximately 600-donor mean, donors in an Asian-associated ancestry cluster had fewer N-insertions in productive TCRs, according to a later genetic analysis. Because some donors lacked HLA typing at each locus, the association tests relied only on the typed subset. Assigning TCR associations to individual alleles was difficult when HLA alleles, especially DR and DQ, strongly co-occurred. The authors suggested that the approach could potentially be generalized to other disease states and immunological phenotypes. Across donors, most TCR sequences were observed very rarely, whereas some public TCRs were present in many individuals. Presence/absence analyses assumed roughly uniform sequencing depth across donors, an assumption that may not hold. According to a later analysis, most CMV-associated TCR beta chains appeared to be HLA-restricted, and the HLA associations seemed to be driven largely by CMV exposure. The cohort was sequenced for TCR beta chains only, and without alpha or paired-chain data the features that could be detected were limited. A further reported finding was that TCR beta sequences accurately predicted the HLA-A and HLA-B alleles for most subjects in the first cohort. CMV serostatus was the only immune exposure information available for the cohort. In a later analysis, several top co-occurrence clusters were reported to appear linked to parvovirus B19, influenza, CMV and Epstein-Barr virus. A later analysis found that TCR association rates varied across HLA loci, with DRB1 alleles showing the most associated TCRs and HLA-C alleles the fewest. In a later analysis, around 17,000 TCR beta sequences were associated with specific HLA alleles at a false discovery rate of 0.05. Some IMGT-functional V segments, including TRBV6-2 and TRBV6-3, could not be told apart with the 87-base-pair reads, so those segments were excluded. In a later analysis, HLA-associated TCR beta chains showed more clonal expansion and lower generation probabilities than non-associated chains that were equally common. In both the original and validation cohorts, the classifier was reported to diagnose cytomegalovirus status with high specificity and sensitivity. A later genetic analysis associated a missense DCLRE1C variant with V-gene and J-gene trimming of TCR beta chains, and an independent cohort replicated the association. A cluster of highly shared sequence variants was judged likely to be a technical artifact of the sequencing pipeline.

Libraries were constructed by the immunoSEQ multiplex PCR assay. A mixture of 60 forward primers for TCR Vbeta segments and 13 reverse primers for TCR Jbeta segments was used in the multiplex PCR. The CDR3 region of rearranged TCR beta genes was amplified from genomic DNA with a multiplex PCR assay. Amplified TCR beta libraries were sequenced as 87-base-pair reads on the Illumina HiSeq System. Per the authors' processing: A later analysis counted tens of millions of unique TCR beta chains across the 666 repertoires, and roughly 9.9 million of these chains were shared by at least two donors. To remove PCR and sequencing errors, raw reads were error-corrected and collapsed into unique sequences using a nearest-neighbor algorithm that merged closely related sequences. CDR3 sequences were aligned to IMGT reference sequences to assign V, D and J gene segments. For a sequence to be retained, at least a six-nucleotide match to both a V gene segment and a J gene segment was required. A rearrangement was called productive if the CDR3 had no stop codons and remained in frame with V and J, and every other rearrangement was called non-productive. CDR3 was defined by IMGT convention, running from the second conserved V-encoded cysteine to the conserved J-encoded phenylalanine. The earlier analysis of a few hundred of the donors excluded any sequence lacking an unambiguous match to a single V gene segment. An earlier analysis of 587 of the donors called V segments functional above 56.7% productive rearrangements and segregating when the between-donor standard deviation exceeded 5%. A statistical classification framework was built to diagnose cytomegalovirus status from the catalog of TCR beta chain sequences. A later analysis assigned V and J genes by comparing TCR nucleotide sequences with IMGT/GENE-DB human TR gene sequences. In a later analysis, CDR3 sequences and most-parsimonious VDJ recombination scenarios were assigned using the TCRdist pipeline. A later analysis defined each TCR beta chain by its CDR3 amino acid sequence plus V-gene family, and excluded reads lacking a unique V-gene family. To address suspected cross-contamination and a sequencing artifact, a later analysis removed a few hundred highly shared, low-generation-probability nucleotide sequences. For each public chain, a later analysis derived a clonal expansion index from normalized ranks of inferred template counts within each repertoire. Generation probabilities in a later analysis came from a VDJ recombination model fitted to out-of-frame rearrangements, and those results were checked against IGoR. In a later analysis, TCR-TCR, TCR-HLA and TCR-CMV co-occurrence was scored with hypergeometric tests, and a repertoire-size bias correction was applied to TCR pairs. A later analysis estimated false discovery rates by permuting HLA or CMV assignments 20 times. In a later analysis, co-occurring TCRs were grouped using DBSCAN, and TCRdist sequence similarity was added for clustering within HLA-allele-positive subsets. Co-occurrence clustering excluded repertoires with fewer than 30,000 or more than 120,000 public chains, plus five with anomalous nucleotide sharing. In TCRdb, the immuneACCESS table is reduced to in-frame sequences with V and J assigned. These tables do not hold every clone; where another copy was compared, an unresolved V gene accounts for under half, and the others remain unexplained. V and J calls and clone size are copied from that table; D and trimming were computed from the DNA. The sample yields about 160,000 clones; 70% to 85% were counted once. The ten largest clones capture 2.1% of the sample.

In total, over 600 healthy bone marrow donors made up the cohort. Cohort members were all nominally healthy when sampled, although unrecorded immune exposures were likely present. The donor was CMV seronegative and was included in the group of 352 seronegative cohort members. A peripheral blood sample was provided by each donor, and peripheral blood mononuclear cells were used for TCR beta sequencing. Genomic DNA was extracted from the blood cell samples with the Qiagen DNeasy Blood Extraction Kit. This chain is built from TRBV28 and TRBJ2-1; the D gene is perhaps TRBD2, from 6 matching bases. This clonotype was sampled from a middle-aged man in good health and CMV-seronegative. Sequencing was carried out using PBMCs. The DNA sequence reads TGTGCCAGCAGTCCCGGGAGCACCTACAATGAGCAGTTCTTC. It encodes CASSPGSTYNEQFF.